This T cell receptor beta chain was identified during a study of quantifying T cell responses using KT2 cells. Across the study: Reverse transcription used primers in the TCR alpha and beta constant regions.

The cDNA 3' end received a ligated oligonucleotide with a UMI. An equimolar mix of RC1.1 and RC1.2 primed the beta chain across TRBC1 and TRBC2. TCRdb re-derived calls from the UMI-ligation and nested PCR reads in MiXCR, one entry per CDR3 protein. This table has around 56,000 distinct CDR3 sequences, roughly an eighth appearing once. Material: PBMCs spiked with cells of the T cell clone KT2. The sequence came from a human donor.

CDR3 nucleotide sequence: TGTGCCTGGACCGAACAGGGAAATGAGCAGTTCTTC. Protein sequence: CAWTEQGNEQFF. The V gene is TRBV30, the J gene TRBJ2-1; weak D call: TRBD1 (6 bases). Per the germline V gene, CDR1 is GTSNPN and CDR2 is SVGIG (reference sequence). Deletions cut 4 bases from V and 7 bases from J, with 11 bases between. The CDR3 runs to 12 residues.